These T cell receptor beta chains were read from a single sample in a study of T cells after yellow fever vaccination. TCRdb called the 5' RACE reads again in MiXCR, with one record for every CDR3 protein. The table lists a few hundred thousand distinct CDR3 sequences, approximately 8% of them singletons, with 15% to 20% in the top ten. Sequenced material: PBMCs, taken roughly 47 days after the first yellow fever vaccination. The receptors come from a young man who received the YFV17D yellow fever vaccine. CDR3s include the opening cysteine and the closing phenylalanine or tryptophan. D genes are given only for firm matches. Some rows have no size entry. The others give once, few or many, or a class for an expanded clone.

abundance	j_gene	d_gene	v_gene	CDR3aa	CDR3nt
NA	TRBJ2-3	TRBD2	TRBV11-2	CASSSFGLAGGPGTDTQYF	TGTGCCAGCAGCTCCTTCGGACTAGCGGGGGGGCCGGGCACAGATACGCAGTATTTT
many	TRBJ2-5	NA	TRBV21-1	CASSKGRGGETQYF	TGTGCCAGCAGCAAAGGTCGAGGCGGAGAGACCCAGTACTTC
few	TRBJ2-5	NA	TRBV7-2	CASSPDMGVETQYF	TGTGCCAGCAGTCCGGACATGGGGGTAGAGACCCAGTACTTC
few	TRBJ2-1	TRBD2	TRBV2	CASNELAGEVEQFF	TGTGCCAGCAATGAGCTAGCGGGGGAAGTTGAGCAGTTCTTC
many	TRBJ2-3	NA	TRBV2	CANGGTDTQYF	TGTGCCAATGGGGGTACAGATACGCAGTATTTT
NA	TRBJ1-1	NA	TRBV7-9	CASSLPSVVHTEAFF	TGTGCCAGCAGCTTGCCCAGCGTGGTTCACACTGAAGCTTTCTTT
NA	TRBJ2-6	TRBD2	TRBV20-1	CSAQKGGGRLGANVLTF	TGCAGTGCCCAAAAGGGCGGGGGGCGCCTTGGGGCCAACGTCCTGACTTTC
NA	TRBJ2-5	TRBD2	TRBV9	CASSGFLGLAGETQYF	TGTGCCAGCAGCGGGTTCCTGGGACTAGCTGGCGAGACCCAGTACTTC
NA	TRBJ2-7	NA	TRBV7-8	CASSDFRFTPYEQYF	TGTGCCAGCAGCGACTTTAGGTTTACCCCCTACGAGCAGTACTTC
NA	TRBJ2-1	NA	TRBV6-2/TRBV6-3	CASSYYGGPDEQFF	TGTGCCAGCAGTTACTACGGGGGGCCGGATGAGCAGTTCTTC
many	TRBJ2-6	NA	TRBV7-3	CASSLGRSSGANVLTF	TGTGCCAGCAGCCTGGGACGGTCCTCTGGGGCCAACGTCCTGACTTTC
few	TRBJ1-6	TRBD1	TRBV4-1	CASSQGQGLGSPLHF	TGCGCCAGCAGCCAGGGACAGGGACTGGGTTCACCCCTCCACTTT
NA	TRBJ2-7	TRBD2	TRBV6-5	CASSYGLRTSRHEQYF	TGTGCCAGCAGTTATGGTTTGCGGACTAGCCGCCACGAGCAGTACTTC
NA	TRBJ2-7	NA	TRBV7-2	CASSLMGASEQYF	TGTGCCAGCAGCTTAATGGGGGCTAGCGAGCAGTACTTC
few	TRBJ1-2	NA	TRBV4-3	CASSQDEYNYGYTF	TGCGCCAGCAGTCAAGATGAGTATAACTATGGCTACACCTTC
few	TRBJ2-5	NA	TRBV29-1	CSVGVRETQYF	TGCAGCGTTGGGGTGAGGGAGACCCAGTACTTC
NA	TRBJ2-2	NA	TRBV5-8	CASKGPGTGELFF	TGTGCCAGCAAAGGTCCGGGGACGGGAGAGCTGTTTTTT
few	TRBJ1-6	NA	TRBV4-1	CASSRQDNSPLHF	TGCGCCAGCAGCCGGCAGGATAATTCACCCCTCCACTTT
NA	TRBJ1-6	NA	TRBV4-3	CASSQERRNSPLHF	TGCGCCAGCAGCCAAGAACGGAGAAATTCACCCCTCCACTTT